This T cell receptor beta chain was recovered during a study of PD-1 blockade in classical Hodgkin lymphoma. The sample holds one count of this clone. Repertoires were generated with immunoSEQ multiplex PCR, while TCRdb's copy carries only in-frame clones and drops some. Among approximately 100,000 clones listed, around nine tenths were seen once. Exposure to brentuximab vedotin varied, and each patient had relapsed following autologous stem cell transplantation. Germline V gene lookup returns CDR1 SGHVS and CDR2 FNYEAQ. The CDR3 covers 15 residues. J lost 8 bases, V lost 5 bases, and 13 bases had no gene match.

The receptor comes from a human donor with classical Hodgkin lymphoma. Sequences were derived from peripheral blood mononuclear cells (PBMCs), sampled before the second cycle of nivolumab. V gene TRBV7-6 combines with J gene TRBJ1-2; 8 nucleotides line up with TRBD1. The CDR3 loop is CASSPIPGQEGGYTF. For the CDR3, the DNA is TGTGCCAGCAGCCCGATCCCGGGACAGGAAGGCGGCTACACCTTC.